This T cell receptor (beta chain) was observed in a study of cytomegalovirus exposure and HLA in healthy donors. About the research overall: From HLA-typed donors, an early data release held around 80 million unique TCRs.

This clone was observed a handful of times. Its antigen is as yet unknown. 13 Jbeta primers and 60 Vbeta primers were used for the PCR. Sequenced by immunoSEQ multiplex PCR; TCRdb stores in-frame clones only, minus some. The sample contains 95,000 to 150,000 clones, over 9.5% of which appear only once. Study observations and caveats: One variant, a missense change in DCLRE1C, was linked in a later analysis to TCR beta V- and J-gene trimming.

The V gene lost 7 bases and the J gene lost 0 bases, with 18 bases spanning the gap. The CDR3 runs 17 residues. Germline V gives CDR1 SEHNR, CDR2 FQNEAQ (reference sequence). The chain recombines TRBV7-9 with TRBJ1-4, with D hard to call. The sample consisted of PBMCs. The sequence was collected from a young woman in good health and CMV-seropositive. The CDR3 DNA reads TGTGCCAGCACCTATCAACGAGCGCAGACAACTAATGAAAAACTGTTTTTT. As protein: CASTYQRAQTTNEKLFF.